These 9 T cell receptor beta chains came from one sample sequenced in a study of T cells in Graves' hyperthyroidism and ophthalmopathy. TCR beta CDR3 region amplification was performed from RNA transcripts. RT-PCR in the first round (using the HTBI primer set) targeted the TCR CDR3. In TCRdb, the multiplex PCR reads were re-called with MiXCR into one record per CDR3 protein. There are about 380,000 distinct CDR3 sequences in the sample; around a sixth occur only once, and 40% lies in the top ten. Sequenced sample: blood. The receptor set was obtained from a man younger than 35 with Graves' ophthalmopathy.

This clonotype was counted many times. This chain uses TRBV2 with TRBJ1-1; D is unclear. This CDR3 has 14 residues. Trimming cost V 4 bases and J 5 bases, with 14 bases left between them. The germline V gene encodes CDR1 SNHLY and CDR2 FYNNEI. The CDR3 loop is CASSADPMGTEAFF. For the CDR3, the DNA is TGTGCCAGCAGTGCGGACCCCATGGGGACTGAAGCTTTCTTT.

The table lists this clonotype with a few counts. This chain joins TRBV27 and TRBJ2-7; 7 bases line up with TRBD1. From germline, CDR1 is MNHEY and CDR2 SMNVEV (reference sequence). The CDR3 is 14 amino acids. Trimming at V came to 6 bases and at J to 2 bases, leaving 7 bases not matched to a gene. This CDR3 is CASSPGTEPYEQYF. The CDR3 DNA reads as TGTGCCAGCAGCCCCGGGACAGAGCCCTACGAGCAGTACTTC.

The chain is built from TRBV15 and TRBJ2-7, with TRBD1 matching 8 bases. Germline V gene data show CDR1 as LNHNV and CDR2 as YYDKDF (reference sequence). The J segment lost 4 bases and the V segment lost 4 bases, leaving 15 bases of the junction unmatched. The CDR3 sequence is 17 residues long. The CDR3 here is CATSKLPADRVRYEQYF. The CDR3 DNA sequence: TGTGCCACCAGCAAGCTACCTGCGGACAGGGTGAGGTACGAGCAGTACTTC.

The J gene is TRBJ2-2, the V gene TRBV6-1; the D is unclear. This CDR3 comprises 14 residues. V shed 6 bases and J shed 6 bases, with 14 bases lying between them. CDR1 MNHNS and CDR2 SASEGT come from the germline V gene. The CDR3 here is CASSPTVWAGELFF. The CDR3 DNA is TGTGCCAGCAGCCCAACTGTCTGGGCCGGGGAGCTGTTTTTT.

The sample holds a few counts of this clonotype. The DNA of the CDR3 is TGTGCCAGCAGTTACTCGACTAGCGGGGGTTTGACAGATACGCAGTATTTT. Translating it yields CASSYSTSGGLTDTQYF. This chain uses TRBV6-2 or TRBV6-3 with TRBJ2-3; 12 positions agree with TRBD2. J was trimmed by 3 bases and V by 0 bases; bases with no gene match: 4. The length of the CDR3 is 17 residues. The V gene's germline CDR1 is MNHEY and CDR2 SVGEGT.

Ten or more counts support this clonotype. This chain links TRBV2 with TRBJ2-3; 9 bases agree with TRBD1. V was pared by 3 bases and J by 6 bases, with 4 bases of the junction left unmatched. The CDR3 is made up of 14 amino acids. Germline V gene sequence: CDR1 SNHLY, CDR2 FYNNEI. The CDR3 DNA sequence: TGTGCCAGCAGTGATTACAGGGGGCTGGATACGCAGTATTTT. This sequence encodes CASSDYRGLDTQYF.

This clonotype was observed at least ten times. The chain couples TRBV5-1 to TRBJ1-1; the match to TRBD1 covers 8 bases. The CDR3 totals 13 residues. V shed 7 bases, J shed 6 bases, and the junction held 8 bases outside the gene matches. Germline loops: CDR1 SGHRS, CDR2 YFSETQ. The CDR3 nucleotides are TGCGCCAGCCAAACAGGACAGGGCGCTGAAGCTTTCTTT. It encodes CASQTGQGAEAFF.

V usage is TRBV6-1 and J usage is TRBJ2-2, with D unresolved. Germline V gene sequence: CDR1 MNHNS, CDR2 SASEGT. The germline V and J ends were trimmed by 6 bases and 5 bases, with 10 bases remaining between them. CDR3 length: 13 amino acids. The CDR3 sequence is CASRGIYTGELFF. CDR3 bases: TGTGCCAGCAGGGGGATTTATACCGGGGAGCTGTTTTTT.

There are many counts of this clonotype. CDR3 in amino acids: CSAYDTLFYEQYF. The CDR3, as DNA: TGCAGTGCTTATGACACCCTCTTCTACGAGCAGTACTTC. The V and J genes are TRBV20-1 and TRBJ2-7; D is unresolved. The CDR3 has 13 residues. CDR1 and CDR2 (germline): DFQATT, SNEGSKA (reference sequence). Deletions cut 5 bases from V and 3 bases from J, with 14 bases between.